These T cell receptor beta chains were read from a single sample in a study of shared clonotypes between healthy human individuals. Produced via immunoSEQ multiplex PCR; TCRdb's table is partial and in-frame only. The sample lists about 580,000 clones; roughly 98% were seen once. The source material was naive CD8+ T cells sorted from blood. Source of these receptors: a man aged 25-45 years in good health. Each CDR3 is given with its conserved first and last residue. D genes are given only for firm matches.

J: TRBJ2-7; V: TRBV7-9; D: .; DNA: TGTGCCAGCAGCCAGAGTGAGGCGGATCAGTACTTC; CDR3: CASSQSEADQYF
J: TRBJ1-1; V: TRBV30; D: .; DNA: TGTGCCTGGACTGGAAAGAACACTGAAGCTTTCTTT; CDR3: CAWTGKNTEAFF
J: TRBJ2-7; V: TRBV19; D: TRBD1; DNA: TGTGCCAGTAGTCTAGGACAGGGCCCCTACGAGCAGTACTTC; CDR3: CASSLGQGPYEQYF
J: TRBJ2-7; V: TRBV9; D: .; DNA: TGTGCCAGCAGCGTAGGTGGGGAGCGCTACGAGCAGTACTTC; CDR3: CASSVGGERYEQYF
J: TRBJ1-2; V: TRBV14; D: .; DNA: TGTGCCAGCAGCTCGAGGGGAAATGGCTACACCTTC; CDR3: CASSSRGNGYTF
J: TRBJ2-1; V: TRBV7-9; D: TRBD1; DNA: TGTGCCAGCAGTCATCGGGACAGGAGCTCCTACAATGAGCAGTTCTTC; CDR3: CASSHRDRSSYNEQFF
J: TRBJ1-4; V: TRBV9; D: TRBD1; DNA: TGTGCCAGCAGCGTAAGCCGGGAGGGGTGGGACAGTAATGAAAAACTGTTTTTT; CDR3: CASSVSREGWDSNEKLFF
J: TRBJ2-7; V: TRBV9; D: TRBD1; DNA: TGTGCCAGCAGCCCCTCGCCGGGACAGGGATCCTACGAGCAGTACTTC; CDR3: CASSPSPGQGSYEQYF
J: TRBJ2-1; V: TRBV6-5; D: .; DNA: TGTGCCAGCAGTTACGGGAATGAGCAGTTCTTC; CDR3: CASSYGNEQFF
J: TRBJ2-1; V: TRBV11-2; D: .; DNA: TGTGCCAGCAGCCCCATTAGCGGATACTCCTACAATGAGCAGTTCTTC; CDR3: CASSPISGYSYNEQFF